This TCR beta chain was captured by sequencing in a study of T cells expressing NK-cell markers. Turning to the study itself: TCR beta repertoires came from sorted CD3+CD56+NKG2C+, CD3+CD56+NKG2C- and CD3+CD56-NKG2C+ T cells. Eight donors were sequenced, of whom seven were HCMV-seropositive, while the remaining one was HCMV-seronegative. General observations from the study: HCMV specificity of expanded NKG2C+ T cell clones remained unclear.

A remark on this clonotype: No antigen is known for it.

TCR beta cDNA was made by 5'RACE template switching with UMIs. TCRdb re-called the 5' RACE reads, yielding one record per CDR3 amino acid sequence without DNA. The table lists some 140,000 distinct CDR3 sequences, with over 35% in the top ten. The CDR3 is made up of 16 amino acids. Germline V gene sequence: CDR1 SGHNT, CDR2 YENEEA. This chain links TRBV11-3 with TRBJ2-1; absent DNA, TCRdb's TRBD1 call cannot be checked. The sample comprised blood T cells: a sorted CD56 or NKG2C T cell subset, CD4+ or CD8+ T cells, or bulk PBMC T cells (not recorded which). This TCR was sampled from a woman in her 50s in good health. CDR3 sequence: CASRASGLGPRGEQFF.